The rows below give T cell receptor beta chains drawn from one sample of a study of blood T cell repertoires in COVID-19. Repertoires were generated with immunoSEQ multiplex PCR, while TCRdb's copy carries only in-frame clones and drops some. Of 200,000 to 250,000 clones in the sample, approximately 86% were seen once. The sequencing input was peripheral blood. The receptors were gathered from a woman of 80 years or more with acute or convalescent COVID-19. Each CDR3 is given with its conserved first and last residue. A D gene is named only where the DNA matches it firmly. Clone size is not always given. Where it is, it says once, few, many or a class for expanded clones.

d_call	v_call	clone_size	j_call	cdr3_aa	cdr3_nt
NA	TRBV30	NA	TRBJ1-1	CAWSINRDTEAFF	TGTGCCTGGAGTATTAACCGGGACACTGAAGCTTTCTTT
TRBD2	TRBV27	NA	TRBJ2-7	CASSGRAGAQRGEQYF	TGTGCCAGCAGCGGCAGAGCGGGGGCCCAGAGAGGAGAGCAGTACTTC
NA	TRBV5-1	NA	TRBJ1-5	CASSLDGGRGNQPQHF	TGCGCCAGCAGCTTGGACGGGGGGCGAGGCAATCAGCCCCAGCATTTT
NA	TRBV30	NA	TRBJ1-1	CAWSVQGGGEAFF	TGTGCCTGGAGTGTACAAGGGGGGGGAGAGGCTTTCTTT
TRBD1	TRBV28	NA	TRBJ2-2	CASSLTPGGSWSGELFF	TGTGCCAGCAGTTTAACCCCAGGGGGCAGTTGGTCCGGGGAGCTGTTTTTT
TRBD1	TRBV19	few	TRBJ1-5	CASRDRFSNQPQHF	TGTGCCAGTAGGGACAGGTTTAGCAATCAGCCCCAGCATTTT
NA	TRBV10-1	NA	TRBJ1-3	CASSDSRSSGNTIYF	TGCGCCAGCAGTGATTCGAGATCCTCTGGAAACACCATATATTTT
NA	TRBV2	NA	TRBJ2-3	CASSEAPLGLASTDTQYF	TGTGCCAGCAGTGAAGCCCCTTTGGGGCTTGCTAGCACAGATACGCAGTATTTT
TRBD1	TRBV5-1	NA	TRBJ2-5	CATSGQGRETQYF	TGCGCCACCTCGGGACAGGGTAGAGAGACCCAGTACTTC
TRBD1	TRBV12-3/TRBV12-4	NA	TRBJ1-1	CASSLALGTGDVF	TGTGCCAGCAGTTTAGCGCTAGGGACAGGGGATGTCTTT
NA	TRBV7-9	NA	TRBJ1-1	CASSPLQGTEAFF	TGTGCCAGCAGCCCCCTTCAGGGGACTGAAGCTTTCTTT
NA	TRBV5-1	NA	TRBJ1-4	CASSLDLLGEKLFF	TGCGCCAGCAGCTTGGACCTACTTGGTGAAAAACTGTTTTTT
NA	TRBV7-2	NA	TRBJ1-2	CASSLDRVQGYTF	TGTGCCAGCAGCTTAGACAGGGTGCAAGGCTACACCTTC
TRBD2	TRBV4-2	NA	TRBJ2-7	CASSQGGLAGVPSSYEQYF	TGTGCCAGCAGCCAAGGGGGACTAGCGGGGGTCCCAAGCTCCTACGAGCAGTACTTC
TRBD2	TRBV19	NA	TRBJ2-3	CASSMTSGGGVDTQYF	TGTGCCAGTAGTATGACTAGCGGGGGCGGGGTGGATACGCAGTATTTT
TRBD1	TRBV2	NA	TRBJ1-5	CASSNAGTANSNQPQHF	TGTGCCAGCTCCAATGCCGGGACAGCGAATAGCAATCAGCCCCAGCATTTT
TRBD1	TRBV19	NA	TRBJ1-1	CASVPGTGGTEAFF	TGTGCCAGCGTACCCGGGACAGGGGGCACTGAAGCTTTCTTT
TRBD1	TRBV3-1/TRBV3-2	NA	TRBJ1-5	CASSPLPGQGGGPQHF	TGTGCCAGCAGCCCACTACCGGGACAGGGAGGTGGGCCCCAGCATTTT
TRBD1	TRBV7-2	once	TRBJ1-4	CASSNTGGVGEKLFF	TGTGCCAGCAGCAACACAGGGGGCGTAGGTGAAAAACTGTTTTTT
NA	TRBV28	NA	TRBJ1-2	CASSLNGGGANYGYTF	TGTGCCAGCAGTCTAAACGGCGGCGGCGCTAACTATGGCTACACCTTC